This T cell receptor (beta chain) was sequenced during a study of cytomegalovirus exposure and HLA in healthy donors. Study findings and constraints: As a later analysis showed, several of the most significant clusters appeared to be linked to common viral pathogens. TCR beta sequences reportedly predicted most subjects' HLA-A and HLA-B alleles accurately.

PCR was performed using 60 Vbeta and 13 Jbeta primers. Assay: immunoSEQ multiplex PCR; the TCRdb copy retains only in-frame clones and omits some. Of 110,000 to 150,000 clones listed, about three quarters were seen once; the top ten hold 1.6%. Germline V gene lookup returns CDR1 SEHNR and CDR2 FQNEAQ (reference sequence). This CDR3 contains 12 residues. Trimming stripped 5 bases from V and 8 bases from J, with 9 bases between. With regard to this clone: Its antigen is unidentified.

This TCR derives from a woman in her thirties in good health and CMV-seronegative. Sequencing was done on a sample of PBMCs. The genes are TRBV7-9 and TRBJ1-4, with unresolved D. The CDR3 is CASSAQAEKLFF. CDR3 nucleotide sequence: TGTGCCAGCAGCGCCCAGGCGGAAAAACTGTTTTTT.